This T cell receptor (beta chain) appears in the sequencing data of a study of regulatory T cells in long-lasting Graves disease. At the level of the study: Antithyroid drug intake by newly diagnosed Graves' patients had lasted under 3 months. Whole-study findings and limits: Not thyroid tissue but only peripheral blood was studied.

V lost 1 base, J lost 7 bases, and 13 bases lay in between. CDR1 and CDR2 from the germline V gene are MDHEN and SYDVKM. CDR3 length equals 15 residues. Researchers made TCR beta libraries by using iRepertoire HTBI primers and running Arm-PCR on CDR3 regions. In TCRdb, the multiplex PCR reads were re-called with MiXCR into one record per CDR3 protein. The sample contains 200,000 to 250,000 distinct CDR3 sequences, 20% of which appear only once. The sample's time point: newly diagnosed GD, antithyroid drugs for less than 3 months. PBMC-derived RNA was used for the TCR library. This clonotype was seen ten or more times. The target antigen is unknown.

The chain uses TRBV28 and TRBJ2-2, with D perhaps matching TRBD1 (6 bases). This clonotype was sampled from a female donor with Graves disease. The sample consisted of peripheral blood mononuclear cells (PBMCs), taken at new diagnosis, from a patient treated with antithyroid drugs. CDR3 nucleotide sequence: TGTGCCAGCAGTTTATTTTGGCAGGGGAGCGGGGAGCTGTTTTTT. Residues: CASSLFWQGSGELFF.